These 10 T cell receptor beta chains came from one sample sequenced in a study of Graves' ophthalmopathy and Graves' hyperthyroidism. Amplified material comprised TCR beta CDR3 regions derived from RNA transcripts. Second-round multiplex PCR followed a first-round RT-PCR using HTBI primers. TCRdb reprocessed the multiplex PCR reads with MiXCR, giving one entry per CDR3 protein. The sample shows over a million distinct CDR3 sequences, less than 45% of them seen only once. Sample: peripheral blood or thyroid tissue (not recorded which). All receptors derive from an adult man with Graves' hyperthyroidism.

This clonotype was seen a handful of times. The rearrangement links TRBV18 to TRBJ1-5; TRBD1 agrees at 9 bases. This CDR3 is built from 14 residues. The V segment lost 5 bases and the J segment 5 bases; nucleotides outside the gene matches: 4. CDR1 and CDR2 from the germline V gene are KGHSH and LQKENI. CDR3 sequence (DNA): TGTGCCAGCTCAGTAACAGGGGGCTATCAGCCCCAGCATTTT. Translated, it gives CASSVTGGYQPQHF.

The chain combines TRBV10-3 with TRBJ1-5, with 10 positions matching TRBD1. Germline V lookup: CDR1 ENHRY, CDR2 SYGVKD. V dropped 2 bases and J dropped 3; count of bases not matched to a gene: 7. The CDR3 extends over 17 amino acids. The CDR3 is CAISELLTGGLNQPQHF. CDR3 nucleotides: TGTGCCATCAGTGAGCTTTTGACAGGGGGCCTCAATCAGCCCCAGCATTTT.

This clonotype was seen at least ten times. The chain recombines TRBV5-6 with TRBJ2-7; a possible D gene is TRBD1 (6 bases). Per germline, CDR1 SGHDT and CDR2 YYEEEE. The CDR3 runs 15 residues. V lost 0 bases and J lost 4, with 14 bases in between. CDR3 DNA: TGTGCCAGCAGCTTGGCCTCGGACAGATTGTACGAGCAGTACTTC. Its protein is CASSLASDRLYEQYF.

Only a few counts were recorded for this clonotype. The rearrangement uses TRBV7-9 and TRBJ2-7; D possibly corresponds to TRBD1 (5 bases). CDR3 size: 16 residues. V was clipped by 3 bases and J by 4 bases, with 19 bases between them. Germline values: CDR1 SEHNR, CDR2 FQNEAQ (reference sequence). CDR3 nucleotides: TGTGCCAGCAGCTTCGCAGGGTTTAACAAGGATTACGAGCAGTACTTC. Translated: CASSFAGFNKDYEQYF. The entire variable domain, with the rest obtained from reference TRBV7-9 and TRBJ2-7, is as follows: DTGVSQNPRHKITKRGQNVTFRCDPISEHNRLYWYRQTLGQGPEFLTYFQNEAQLEKSRLLSDRFSAERPKGSFSTLEIQRTEQGDSAMYLCASSFAGFNKDYEQYFGPGTRLTVT.

There are many counts of this clonotype. The chain couples TRBV14 to TRBJ2-7, with D perhaps TRBD1 (6 bases). Trimming removed 3 bases at V and 3 bases at J, with 6 bases between. The CDR3 extends over 12 amino acids. CDR1 SGHDN and CDR2 FVKESK come from the germline V gene. For the CDR3, the DNA is TGTGCCAGCAGCCACAGGGGCTACGAGCAGTACTTC. It translates to CASSHRGYEQYF. Complete variable domain (other parts from reference TRBV14 and TRBJ2-7): EAGVTQFPSHSVIEKGQTVTLRCDPISGHDNLYWYRRVMGKEIKFLLHFVKESKQDESGMPNNRFLAERTGGTYSTLKVQPAELEDSGVYFCASSHRGYEQYFGPGTRLTVT.

This clonotype was detected ten times or more. The chain couples TRBV11-2 to TRBJ2-7; either TRBD1 or TRBD2 may fit D (5 bases each). V was shortened by 1 base and J by 3 bases, with 13 bases between the two germline ends. CDR3 length equals 15 residues. Germline V gives CDR1 SGHAT, CDR2 FQNNGV. CDR3 region: CASSLGGSGGYEQYF. The CDR3, as DNA: TGTGCCAGCAGCTTAGGGGGATCTGGGGGCTACGAGCAGTACTTC. Filled out from reference TRBV11-2 and TRBJ2-7, the complete variable domain reads EAGVAQSPRYKIIEKRQSVAFWCNPISGHATLYWYQQILGQGPKLLIQFQNNGVVDDSQLPKDRFSAERLKGVDSTLKIQPAKLEDSAVYLCASSLGGSGGYEQYFGPGTRLTVT.

As regards this clonotype: With a much larger clone just one base away, this may be a read error. The chain employs TRBV10-2 and TRBJ2-7; 11 bases are a match to TRBD1. Germline CDR1 reads WSHSY; CDR2 reads SAAADI. The CDR3 has 15 amino acids. The CDR3 DNA is TGCGCCAGCAGCTTGGGGACAGGGGGAATCTACAAGCAGTACTTC. Translated: CASSLGTGGIYKQYF.

The DNA of the CDR3 is TGTGCCAGCAGCTACCAGACGCGTTATGGAAACACCATATATTTT. Its protein is CASSYQTRYGNTIYF. This chain connects TRBV7-2 to TRBJ1-3; no firm D call. This CDR3 has 15 residues. Trimming cost V 4 bases and J 3 bases, with 13 bases left between them. CDR1 and CDR2 from the germline V gene are SGHTA and FQGNSA. Full variable domain (outside the CDR3, taken from reference TRBV7-2 and TRBJ1-3): GAGVSQSPSNKVTEKGKDVELRCDPISGHTALYWYRQSLGQGLEFLIYFQGNSAPDKSGLPSDRFSAERTGGSVSTLTIQRTQQEDSAVYLCASSYQTRYGNTIYFGEGSWLTVV.

This clonotype was seen many times. The genes are TRBV2 and TRBJ2-7; TRBD1 agrees at 8 bases. The CDR3 spans 13 residues. Germline CDR1 SNHLY, CDR2 FYNNEI. V dropped 6 bases and J dropped 0; count of bases not matched to a gene: 1. The CDR3 loop reads CASRGQASYEQYF. The DNA of the CDR3 is TGTGCCAGCAGGGGACAGGCCTCCTACGAGCAGTACTTC. The full variable domain, with the rest looked up from reference TRBV2 and TRBJ2-7, is EPEVTQTPSHQVTQMGQEVILRCVPISNHLYFYWYRQILGQKVEFLVSFYNNEISEKSEIFDDQFSVERPDGSNFTLKIRSTKLEDSAMYFCASRGQASYEQYFGPGTRLTVT.

V is TRBV19 and J is TRBJ2-7; weak D call: TRBD2 (8 bases). V was pared by 9 bases and J by 5 bases, with 26 bases between. In germline, CDR1 is LNHDA, CDR2 SQIVND (reference sequence). The CDR3 is 16 amino acids. CDR3 sequence: CASNPSGGGWRHEQYF. CDR3 nucleotides: TGTGCCAGCAATCCGTCGGGAGGGGGCTGGAGACACGAGCAGTACTTC.